This entry lists 21 T cell receptor beta chains sequenced from one sample in a study of OX40 agonist ivuxolimab in advanced cancers. Here immunoSEQ multiplex PCR was the method, and the copy in TCRdb shows in-frame clones only, minus some. The sample carries approximately 70,000 clones, 88% recorded once. The sample here was CD4+ or CD8+ T cells sorted from blood, taken in a trial of the OX40 agonist ivuxolimab. All receptors come from an adult with an advanced solid tumor such as melanoma, head and neck, liver or kidney cancer.

The V and J genes are TRBV6-6 and TRBJ1-1; D remains unclear. This CDR3 comprises 15 residues. Trimming cost V 7 bases and J 6 bases, with 21 bases left between them. Looked up from germline, CDR1 is MNHNY and CDR2 is SVGAGI (reference sequence). CDR3 in DNA: TGTGCCAGCACAACCGGGCGACCCATAAGCGCTGAAGCTTTCTTT. Residues: CASTTGRPISAEAFF.

The chain combines TRBV9 with TRBJ1-4; 8 nucleotides line up with TRBD1. The ends lost 2 bases at V and 5 bases at J; junction bases unmatched: 5. CDR3 length equals 15 residues. Germline CDR1 is SGDLS and CDR2 is YYNGEE. The CDR3 spells CASSVGTGLNEKLFF. CDR3 bases: TGTGCCAGCAGCGTTGGGACAGGATTAAATGAAAAACTGTTTTTT. The full variable domain, with the rest looked up from reference TRBV9 and TRBJ1-4, is DSGVTQTPKHLITATGQRVTLRCSPRSGDLSVYWYQQSLDQGLQFLIQYYNGEERAKGNILERFSAQQFPDLHSELNLSSLELGDSALYFCASSVGTGLNEKLFFGSGTQLSVL.

The chain employs TRBV20-1 and TRBJ2-3; D gene uncertain. Germline CDR1 reads DFQATT; CDR2 reads SNEGSKA (reference sequence). The CDR3 runs 10 residues. V lost 1 base and J 6 bases, leaving 2 bases between the germline ends. CDR3 sequence: CSARVDTQYF. Written as DNA, the CDR3 is TGCAGTGCTAGAGTGGATACGCAGTATTTT.

The V gene is TRBV10-3, the J gene TRBJ1-2, with D maybe TRBD1 (5 bases). Germline V gene data show CDR1 as ENHRY and CDR2 as SYGVKD. The CDR3 runs to 12 residues. Trimming shortened V by 2 bases and J by 8 bases, and 9 bases separated the two germline ends. As DNA, the CDR3 is TGTGCCATCAGTGAGCAGGGTGGCGGCTACACCTTC. It encodes CAISEQGGGYTF.

This chain links TRBV7-6 with TRBJ2-7; TRBD2 matches 13 bases. The CDR3 has 15 amino acids. CDR1 is SGHVS and CDR2 is FNYEAQ in the germline V gene. Trimming cost V 4 bases and J 5 bases; bases outside gene matches: 5. The DNA for the CDR3 is TGTGCCAGCAGCTCGGGACTAGCGGGAAGCCACGAGCAGTACTTC. Translating it yields CASSSGLAGSHEQYF.

The chain combines TRBV27 with TRBJ2-3; D remains ambiguous. From germline, CDR1 is MNHEY and CDR2 SMNVEV (reference sequence). V was trimmed by 4 bases and J by 4 bases, leaving 18 bases between them. The CDR3 runs 16 residues. The CDR3 reads CASSSTGSARPDTQYF. DNA of the CDR3: TGTGCCAGCAGTTCTACGGGCTCAGCCCGCCCAGATACGCAGTATTTT.

The chain joins TRBV6-6 to TRBJ2-3; maybe TRBD1 (5 bases). V lost 4 bases and J 3 bases, leaving 8 bases between the germline ends. The CDR3 runs to 13 residues. The germline CDR1 and CDR2 sequences are MNHNY and SVGAGI (reference sequence). For the CDR3, the DNA is TGTGCCAGCAGTTTGGGGCGGACAGATACGCAGTATTTT. Residues: CASSLGRTDTQYF.

This clone was detected only a few times. The chain combines TRBV19 with TRBJ1-2; no firm D call. The V end lost 4 bases, the J end lost 8 bases, and 14 bases lay between the germline ends. Germline lookup yields CDR1 LNHDA and CDR2 SQIVND (reference sequence). The CDR3 has 13 residues. The CDR3 region has the DNA TGTGCCAGTAGTAGAACAGCCGTTCAAGGCTACACCTTC. Translated, it gives CASSRTAVQGYTF. The whole variable domain, remainder taken from reference TRBV19 and TRBJ1-2, is DGGITQSPKYLFRKEGQNVTLSCEQNLNHDAMYWYRQDPGQGLRLIYYSQIVNDFQKGDIAEGYSVSREKKESFPLTVTSAQKNPTAFYLCASSRTAVQGYTFGSGTRLTVV.

The gene calls are TRBV14 and TRBJ1-2; D is uncertain. V lost 4 bases, J lost 2 bases, and 11 bases lay in between. In germline, CDR1 is SGHDN, CDR2 FVKESK. This CDR3 comprises 14 residues. The DNA for the CDR3 is TGTGCCAGCAGCCCCCTAATCCTAAACTATGGCTACACCTTC. It yields the protein CASSPLILNYGYTF.

J is TRBJ1-2 and V is TRBV25-1; weak D call: TRBD1 (6 bases). With 3 bases removed from V and 3 bases from J, the gap between germline ends came to 14 bases. From germline, CDR1 is MGHDK and CDR2 SYGVNS. The CDR3 has 15 residues. The CDR3 region is CASSDPRGDDYGYTF. The CDR3 bases are TGTGCCAGCAGTGATCCCAGGGGTGATGACTATGGCTACACCTTC.

The CDR3 protein is CAISSRTGELFF. CDR3 nucleotides: TGTGCCATCAGCTCACGAACCGGGGAGCTGTTTTTT. The V and J genes are TRBV10-3 and TRBJ2-2; D remains ambiguous. Trimming shortened V by 6 bases and J by 5 bases, and 7 bases separated the two germline ends. CDR1 is ENHRY and CDR2 is SYGVKD in the germline V gene. The CDR3 totals 12 residues.

This chain links TRBV5-8 with TRBJ1-5, with 8 bases lining up with TRBD1. The CDR3 has 15 residues. From germline, CDR1 is SGHTS and CDR2 YDEGEE. V shed 0 bases, J shed 4 bases, and the junction held 3 bases outside the gene matches. In DNA form, the CDR3 reads TGTGCCAGCAGCTTGGGGACAGGGCTTAATCAGCCCCAGCATTTT. This encodes CASSLGTGLNQPQHF.

The gene calls are TRBV6-6 and TRBJ2-1, with 8 positions matching TRBD2. V gave up 6 bases and J gave up 8 bases; unmatched junction bases: 3. Germline assignment: CDR1 MNHNY and CDR2 SVGAGI (reference sequence). CDR3 length: 12 amino acids. CDR3 in amino acids: CASSLGGDEQFF. For the CDR3, the DNA is TGTGCCAGCAGCCTCGGGGGGGATGAGCAGTTCTTC.

This clone occurred once. This chain joins TRBV11-3 and TRBJ1-1; the match to TRBD1 covers 7 bases. The CDR3 is 14 residues long. V was clipped by 5 bases and J by 5 bases; unmatched bases: 8. Germline CDR1 SGHNT, CDR2 YENEEA. Here the CDR3 DNA reads TGTGCCAGCAGCCAGGGGGGCCGGGTGACTGAAGCTTTCTTT. Its protein product is CASSQGGRVTEAFF. Filled out from reference TRBV11-3 and TRBJ1-1, the complete variable domain reads EAGVVQSPRYKIIEKKQPVAFWCNPISGHNTLYWYLQNLGQGPELLIRYENEEAVDDSQLPKDRFSAERLKGVDSTLKIQPAELGDSAVYLCASSQGGRVTEAFFGQGTRLTVV.

Only a few counts were recorded for this clone. The CDR3 spells CASSPGLAAHTDTQYF. Here the CDR3 DNA reads TGCGCCAGCAGCCCTGGACTAGCGGCACACACAGATACGCAGTATTTT. This chain links TRBV4-1 with TRBJ2-3, with TRBD2 identical over 10 bases. Trimming removed 4 bases from V and 2 bases from J; junction bases left unmatched: 6. The CDR3 consists of 16 residues. Germline lookup yields CDR1 MGHRA and CDR2 YSYEKL.

This chain joins TRBV2 and TRBJ2-1, with TRBD2 matching 16 bases. The CDR3 has 20 amino acids. The germline V gene encodes CDR1 SNHLY and CDR2 FYNNEI. The V gene end was trimmed by 6 bases and the J gene end by 2 bases; junction bases not matched to a gene: 13. CDR3 DNA sequence: TGTGCCAGCAGCCATATTTCTTCCGGGACTAGCGGGAGGGCCTACAATGAGCAGTTCTTC. Translation: CASSHISSGTSGRAYNEQFF.

The V call is TRBV28, the J call TRBJ1-3; D is ambiguous. The CDR3 totals 14 residues. V was cut by 6 bases and J by 4 bases, with 13 bases left in between. Germline lookup yields CDR1 MDHEN and CDR2 SYDVKM. CDR3 region: CASRERRTGNTIYF. CDR3 coding DNA: TGTGCCAGCAGGGAGAGGCGAACCGGAAACACCATATATTTT.

The gene calls are TRBV7-3 and TRBJ2-7; D remains unclear. Germline assignment: CDR1 SGHTA and CDR2 FQGTGA. The V gene lost 5 bases and the J gene lost 4 bases, with 18 bases spanning the gap. CDR3 size: 15 residues. In nucleotides, the CDR3 is TGTGCCAGCAGCAAACTACGCTCGTACGCGTACGAGCAGTACTTC. It translates to CASSKLRSYAYEQYF.

The chain couples TRBV5-4 to TRBJ2-7, with 9 bases that match TRBD2. The germline V gene encodes CDR1 SGHNT and CDR2 YYREEE (reference sequence). V lost 0 bases to trimming and J lost 3 bases; unmatched junction nucleotides: 13. The CDR3 spans 18 residues. In DNA form, the CDR3 reads TGTGCCAGCAGCTTGGGGGGGACTAGCCTAAGGGCGGACTACGAGCAGTACTTC. This codes for CASSLGGTSLRADYEQYF.

This clone occurred once. The chain employs TRBV5-4 and TRBJ1-4; D is unclear. The CDR3 is 15 residues long. CDR1 and CDR2 (germline): SGHNT, YYREEE (reference sequence). V dropped 4 bases and J dropped 1 base, with 11 bases sitting between them. The CDR3 DNA reads TGTGCCAGCAGCCACCCGACGGGAACTAATGAAAAACTGTTTTTT. Translated, it gives CASSHPTGTNEKLFF.

The rearrangement uses TRBV12-2 and TRBJ1-2. TRBV12-2 is classified as a pseudogene. There are 11 residues in the CDR3. The CDR3 DNA is TGTGCAAGTCGCTTAGTATGTGGCTACACCTTC. Translating gives CASRLVCGYTF.